The 5 T cell receptor beta chains below come from one sample, sequenced in a study of CD8 T cells in Susac syndrome. Random hexamers were used to reverse transcribe about 0.5 to 1 ug of RNA. Each CDR3 protein gets one entry after TCRdb re-called the immunoSEQ multiplex PCR reads with MiXCR. The sample comprises 71,000 or so distinct CDR3 sequences, roughly 93% of which are singletons, and about 0.15% rests with the top ten. Source material: CD4+ T cells from PBMCs. These TCRs come from a human donor with Susac syndrome.

The gene calls are TRBV3-1 and TRBJ1-2, with 11 bases identical to TRBD1. This CDR3 has 16 residues. Germline-derived CDR1 and CDR2 are LGHDT and YNNKEL (reference sequence). The V segment lost 1 base and the J segment 6 bases; nucleotides outside the gene matches: 7. CDR3 sequence reads: CASSQARTGGSDGYTF. The CDR3 region has the DNA TGTGCCAGCAGCCAAGCCCGGACAGGGGGCAGCGATGGCTACACCTTC.

This chain links TRBV20-1 with TRBJ2-1; D unclear. The CDR3 totals 11 residues. Germline-derived CDR1 and CDR2 are DFQATT and SNEGSKA (reference sequence). Trimming cost V 1 base and J 9 bases, with 7 bases left between them. The CDR3 coding sequence is TGCAGTGCTAGAGGTTATACTGAGCAGTTCTTC. It codes for CSARGYTEQFF.

The chain links TRBV20-1 to TRBJ1-1, with D tentatively TRBD1 (6 bases). Trimming left V 2 bases short and J 4 bases short, with 20 bases between. The germline V gene encodes CDR1 DFQATT and CDR2 SNEGSKA (reference sequence). This CDR3 comprises 16 residues. CDR3 nucleotides: TGCAGTGCTAGACCCCCGGGACAACCTGGTGGCACTGAAGCTTTCTTT. Its translation: CSARPPGQPGGTEAFF.

J is TRBJ2-2 and V is TRBV5-1, with 8 bases matching TRBD2. Trimming cost V 3 bases and J 10 bases; bases outside gene matches: 11. In germline, CDR1 is SGHRS, CDR2 YFSETQ. The CDR3 totals 15 residues. The CDR3 protein is CASSWTGGPEEELFF. CDR3 sequence (DNA): TGCGCCAGCAGCTGGACGGGGGGGCCCGAGGAGGAGCTGTTTTTT.

The chain recombines TRBV18 with TRBJ1-5; 7 nucleotides match TRBD1. V lost 1 base to trimming and J lost 0 bases; unmatched junction nucleotides: 9. Germline-derived CDR1 and CDR2 are KGHSH and LQKENI. The CDR3 length is 18 residues. The CDR3 DNA sequence: TGTGCCAGCTCACCACGGAGACAGGGTGGGGATAGCAATCAGCCCCAGCATTTT. Its translation: CASSPRRQGGDSNQPQHF. Full variable domain (rest looked up from reference TRBV18 and TRBJ1-5): NAGVMQNPRHLVRRRGQEARLRCSPMKGHSHVYWYRQLPEEGLKFMVYLQKENIIDESGMPKERFSAEFPKEGPSILRIQQVVRGDSAAYFCASSPRRQGGDSNQPQHFGDGTRLSIL.